The sequence of this T cell receptor beta chain was determined in a study of human T cells and chemical hapten exposure. Study details: The variation in per-sample TCR yields arose mainly from small differences in pooled library volumes.

Time point reported: healthy volunteer bleed at 2 weeks. Whole blood, unfractionated, served as the material for total RNA extraction. The sample holds many counts of this clonotype. Authors' data handling: The number of TCRs in each sample had a median of approximately 93,000 and spanned roughly 23,224 to 750,000. TCRdb re-called the RACE reads through MiXCR, storing one row per CDR3 protein. The V and J calls shown here were made by TCRdb, not taken from the authors' results. The table shows some 50,000 distinct CDR3 sequences, with approximately 4.8% occurring only once. The V and J ends lost 0 bases and 3 bases respectively, with 12 bases between them. The CDR3 runs to 15 residues. Germline CDR1 MDHEN, CDR2 SYDVKM.

V and J are TRBV28 and TRBJ2-7, with D perhaps TRBD1 or TRBD2 (6 bases each). Sample: whole blood. This TCR was sampled from a human donor in good health. Some clones in this sample may be carry-over from other donors' samples. As DNA, the CDR3 is TGTGCCAGCAGTTTATGGGAGGGCAGGGGCTACGAGCAGTACTTC. Encoded protein: CASSLWEGRGYEQYF.